This TCR beta chain was found in a study of vaccination effects on CD4 cells after COVID-19. Study outcomes and limitations: Late post-vaccination, clones induced by infection and those induced by vaccine underwent marked clonal contraction.

Antigen-specific CD4+ T cells were expanded with viral peptide pools in the ViraFEST assay before sequencing. Culturing for about 9 days preceded CD4+ T cell isolation. Two-dose BNT162b2 or mRNA-1273 vaccination was given to participants. Recipients of the vaccine had no prior SARS-CoV-2 infection and negative nucleocapsid antibodies. The authors replaced half the medium with IL-2 medium on days 3 and 7. As for this clone: Its antigen is unidentified.

Per germline, CDR1 MNHEY and CDR2 SVGAGI. The junction had 0 bases not matched to a gene; V was cut back by 2 bases and J by 2 bases. The CDR3 runs 14 residues. Sequencing used immunoSEQ multiplex PCR; TCRdb keeps in-frame clones, though not all of them. The data hold roughly 43,000 clones, with around 70% observed a single time. This chain connects TRBV6-5 to TRBJ2-7; the match to TRBD1 covers 10 bases. The clonotype was recovered from a human donor who received a COVID-19 vaccine. The source material was CD4+ T cells from PBMCs cultured with HCoV-OC43 spike peptides, sampled after COVID-19 vaccination. The subset: HCoV-OC43 spike overlapping peptide pool stimulation. The DNA of the CDR3 is TGTGCCAGCAGTTACGGGACAGGGGCCTACGAGCAGTACTTC. It specifies CASSYGTGAYEQYF.